Shown below are 4 T cell receptor beta chains from a single sample sequenced in a study of T-cell memory formation after mild COVID-19. MiXCR, applied by TCRdb to the 5' RACE reads, yields one record per CDR3 protein. The data show around 310,000 distinct CDR3 sequences, about 15% seen once. Material: PBMCs or a T cell subset sorted from them (not recorded which). Source of these receptors: a man between 18 and 29 years old who had mild COVID-19 (a few samples of this study predate the infection). Cell type and time point are not known.

The chain links TRBV18 to TRBJ2-2; 12 bases align to TRBD2. This CDR3 has 17 residues. Germline assignment: CDR1 KGHSH and CDR2 LQKENI. V lost 1 base to trimming and J lost 6 bases; unmatched junction nucleotides: 6. The CDR3 is CASSPLLTSGRAGELFF. The CDR3 region has the DNA TGTGCCAGCTCACCACTACTGACTAGCGGGAGAGCCGGGGAGCTGTTTTTT. The complete variable domain, with remaining parts taken from reference TRBV18 and TRBJ2-2, reads NAGVMQNPRHLVRRRGQEARLRCSPMKGHSHVYWYRQLPEEGLKFMVYLQKENIIDESGMPKERFSAEFPKEGPSILRIQQVVRGDSAAYFCASSPLLTSGRAGELFFGEGSRLTVL.

This clonotype came up a few times. This chain connects TRBV25-1 to TRBJ2-1; D call uncertain. The CDR3 spans 13 residues. Trimming pared 5 bases from V and 6 bases from J, leaving 11 bases between. The germline V gene encodes CDR1 MGHDK and CDR2 SYGVNS. CDR3 in amino acids: CASSQKSTNEQFF. In nucleotides, the CDR3 is TGTGCCAGCAGTCAAAAGTCCACCAATGAGCAGTTCTTC.

This clonotype turned up a few times. This chain links TRBV6-5 with TRBJ1-1; D ambiguous. The CDR3 runs to 13 residues. Germline V gene sequence: CDR1 MNHEY, CDR2 SVGAGI. Trimming removed 5 bases from V and 0 bases from J, with 7 bases in between. CDR3 amino acids: CASSTVMNTEAFF. For the CDR3, the DNA is TGTGCCAGCAGTACAGTCATGAACACTGAAGCTTTCTTT.

Only a few counts were recorded for this clonotype. This chain uses TRBV7-9 with TRBJ2-3, with D uncertain. Germline CDR1 and CDR2: SEHNR and FQNEAQ (reference sequence). The CDR3 contains 16 residues. Between the trimmed V and J ends, which lost 4 bases and 3 bases, there was a span of 17 bases. CDR3 protein: CASSSQGWAETDTQYF. CDR3 DNA: TGTGCCAGCAGCTCCCAAGGGTGGGCAGAGACAGATACGCAGTATTTT. The complete variable domain, with remaining parts taken from reference TRBV7-9 and TRBJ2-3, reads DTGVSQNPRHKITKRGQNVTFRCDPISEHNRLYWYRQTLGQGPEFLTYFQNEAQLEKSRLLSDRFSAERPKGSFSTLEIQRTEQGDSAMYLCASSSQGWAETDTQYFGPGTRLTVL.